The sequence of this TCR beta chain was determined in a study of T cells in Graves' hyperthyroidism and ophthalmopathy. Researchers amplified the TCR beta CDR3 regions from RNA transcripts. A first-round RT-PCR of the TCR CDR3 used the HTBI primer set. TCRdb ran MiXCR on the multiplex PCR reads and lists one entry per CDR3 protein. The table has approximately 480,000 distinct CDR3 sequences, roughly 20% seen once. The CDR3 runs 15 residues. The V and J ends lost 2 bases and 6 bases respectively, with 14 bases between them. The germline V gene encodes CDR1 MNHNS and CDR2 SASEGT. General study results and limits: Model predictions of ophthalmopathy came a median 6.5 months before onset. Most clonotypes that expanded in the thyroid above 0.001 also showed up in blood.

This clonotype came up many times. Its target is unknown. When ophthalmopathy did not progress within 18 months, Graves' hyperthyroidism was considered stable. It was roughly 10 ml of fresh peripheral blood that supplied the PBMCs. The clonotype originates from a man aged 18-30 years with Graves' hyperthyroidism. The specimen was blood. The chain employs TRBV6-1 and TRBJ1-5; D is perhaps TRBD1 (5 bases). This chain's CDR3 is CASSELGGVGQPQHF. As DNA, the CDR3 is TGTGCCAGCAGTGAATTGGGGGGAGTTGGTCAGCCCCAGCATTTT.